The 14 T cell receptor beta chains in this list originate from one sample, sequenced in a study of CXCR3-negative and CXCR3-positive naive CD8 T cells. The study's findings and limits: When CXCR3-positive naive cells were set against CXCR3-negative naive cells, the former had more hydrophobic TRB CDR3s.

Libraries of TRB cDNA were made by 5' RACE and carried UMIs. With the 5' RACE reads reprocessed, TCRdb shows one record per CDR3 protein and no DNA. The sample shows 6,900 or so distinct CDR3 sequences, and 1.3% sits with its ten largest clones. Their antigen targets remain unknown. The sample was naive CXCR3+ CD8+ T cells from blood. The subset denotes: CD45RO-CCR7+CD27+CD95- naive CD8+ T cells expressing CXCR3 (TNR3+). These receptor sequences come from a human donor in good health. Some clones in this sample may be carry-over from other donors' samples.

The rearrangement uses TRBV10-3 and TRBJ2-3; TCRdb's assignment of TRBD1 cannot be checked, as there is no DNA. From germline, CDR1 is ENHRY and CDR2 SYGVKD. The CDR3 has 14 amino acids. The CDR3 spells CAIKPGTGLDTQYF.

This chain links TRBV5-6 with TRBJ2-7; TCRdb gives TRBD1 as the D gene, but with no DNA this cannot be confirmed. From germline, CDR1 is SGHDT and CDR2 YYEEEE. The CDR3 runs 14 residues. The CDR3 loop is CASRPEQGGHEQYF.

This clonotype ranks as medium-sized (0.01 to 0.1%) in terms of frequency. The rearrangement links TRBV19 to TRBJ2-1; there is no DNA to check the TCRdb D call of TRBD1. CDR1 LNHDA and CDR2 SQIVND come from the germline V gene (reference sequence). This CDR3 is built from 14 residues. CDR3 protein: CASVTDRGLGEQFF.

This clonotype shows up as medium-sized by frequency. The rearrangement uses TRBV7-8 and TRBJ2-7. CDR3 size: 14 residues. Germline-derived CDR1 and CDR2 are SGHVS and FQNEAQ. This CDR3 is CASSLEPLGYEQYF. Full variable domain (remainder filled in from reference TRBV7-8 and TRBJ2-7): GAGVSQSPRYKVAKRGQDVALRCDPISGHVSLFWYQQALGQGPEFLTYFQNEAQLDKSGLPSDRFFAERPEGSVSTLKIQRTQQEDSAVYLCASSLEPLGYEQYFGPGTRLTVT.

The chain recombines TRBV29-1 with TRBJ1-4. CDR1 is SQVTM, CDR2 ANQGSEA, per germline. The CDR3 is 12 amino acids. CDR3 sequence reads: CSVELPDEKLFF.

J is TRBJ2-1 and V is TRBV13; the TCRdb call, TRBD2, lacks DNA for checking. CDR3 size: 13 residues. CDR1 is PRHDT, CDR2 FYEKMQ, per germline (reference sequence). CDR3 amino acids: CASLKARDNEQFF.

The chain recombines TRBV10-3 with TRBJ2-1; the D call of TRBD2 rests on TCRdb alone, since no DNA is present to check it. The CDR3 totals 19 residues. CDR1 is ENHRY and CDR2 is SYGVKD in the germline V gene. The CDR3 loop is CAISESGSGWPSSYNEQFF.

The gene calls are TRBV12-3 or TRBV12-4 and TRBJ1-2; TCRdb's D gene call, TRBD1, goes unchecked for lack of DNA. The CDR3 is made up of 15 amino acids. The CDR3: CASSLNPGPNYGYTF.

Considering frequency, this clonotype is medium-sized. The gene calls are TRBV7-9 and TRBJ2-3; the D gene TCRdb calls, TRBD1, cannot be checked with no DNA. The germline V gene has CDR1 SEHNR and CDR2 FQNEAQ (reference sequence). The CDR3 extends over 15 amino acids. The CDR3 loop is CASSEDRGPGDTQYF. Looking up the rest from reference TRBV7-9 and TRBJ2-3 gives the full variable domain: DTGVSQNPRHKITKRGQNVTFRCDPISEHNRLYWYRQTLGQGPEFLTYFQNEAQLEKSRLLSDRFSAERPKGSFSTLEIQRTEQGDSAMYLCASSEDRGPGDTQYFGPGTRLTVL.

Considering frequency, this clonotype is medium-sized. The chain combines TRBV5-5 with TRBJ2-7; the TRBD1 assignment by TCRdb is unverifiable without DNA. The CDR3 is 14 residues long. Germline CDR1 is SGHKS and CDR2 is YYEKEE (reference sequence). Here the CDR3 reads CASSLVPGVDEQYF.

The chain has TRBV9 and TRBJ2-5; the TCRdb call, TRBD1, lacks DNA for checking. The CDR3 covers 15 residues. Per the germline V gene, CDR1 is SGDLS and CDR2 is YYNGEE. CDR3 amino acids: CASSVGQGVWETQYF.

Judged by frequency, this clonotype is medium-sized. The rearrangement links TRBV3-1 to TRBJ2-5; lacking DNA, the TRBD1 call made by TCRdb goes unchecked. The CDR3 is made up of 13 amino acids. Germline V gives CDR1 LGHDT, CDR2 YNNKEL (reference sequence). The CDR3 is CASTGTSQETQYF.

This clonotype ranks as medium-sized in terms of frequency. The chain is built from TRBV7-3 and TRBJ2-5; TCRdb returns TRBD2, unconfirmable since there is no DNA. The CDR3 spans 18 residues. CDR1 is SGHTA and CDR2 is FQGTGA in the germline V gene. The CDR3 here is CASSTGTSGGWYQETQYF.

The genes are TRBV9 and TRBJ2-7; without DNA, the TCRdb call of TRBD1 cannot be checked. There are 14 residues in the CDR3. In germline, CDR1 is SGDLS, CDR2 YYNGEE. The CDR3 region is CASSVEDRTYEQYF.